This T cell receptor beta chain appears in the sequencing data of a study of T cell changes during pregnancy in multiple sclerosis (dated by TCRdb to the late 2010s). A note on the overall study: The study looked at changes in the T cell repertoire across pregnancy in women with multiple sclerosis.

The library was produced with the immunoSEQ multiplex PCR assay. In TCRdb, the immuneACCESS table is reduced to in-frame sequences with V and J assigned. These tables do not hold every clone; where another copy was compared, an unresolved V gene accounts for under half, and the others remain unexplained. The sample table contains approximately 38,000 clones; only one count was recorded for less than 95% of them. The ten largest clones take up 1.7% of the sample. V gives up 1 base and J gives up 8 bases, and the segment between their germline ends measures 10 bases. CDR1 is given as SGHNT and CDR2 as YYREEE, both from the germline V gene (reference sequence). The CDR3 goes from the cysteine to the phenylalanine over 13 residues. Only CDR3 DNA remains: 39 bases, in frame from the first base. Points on this clone: What antigen it recognizes has not been identified. Nothing much larger sits one base from this clone, and base qualities are not available.

This clonotype was obtained from a female donor with multiple sclerosis, enrolled in a pregnancy study. The chain uses TRBV5-4 and TRBJ2-1, and TRBD1 may be the D gene, going by 5 matching bases. The specimen was peripheral blood, collected in the third trimester of pregnancy. The nucleotides are TGTGCCAGCAGCTTGTACGACAGCGATGAGCAGTTCTTC. It encodes CASSLYDSDEQFF.